Listed below are T cell receptor beta chains from one sample, sequenced in a study of memory CD4+ T cells and cytomegalovirus serostatus. Data came from immunoSEQ multiplex PCR; TCRdb stores just in-frame clones and leaves some out. The repertoire has over 55,000 clones, roughly 80% of them found once; the top ten carry approximately 0.82%. Source material: memory CD4+ T cells from blood. The receptors come from an adult in good health and CMV-seronegative. CDR3s include the opening cysteine and the closing phenylalanine or tryptophan. D genes are given only for firm matches. Size is stated for part of the rows, as once, few or many counts, or as a class when the clone is expanded.

NA TRBJ1-3 NA TRBV7-2 TGTGCCAGCAGCTTAGTAGGGGGCTCTGGAAACACCATATATTTT CASSLVGGSGNTIYF
NA TRBJ1-1 NA TRBV19 TGTGCCAGTAGTATGGGTGTGGAAGGGTATGGTTTCTTT CASSMGVEGYGFF
NA TRBJ2-3 TRBD1 TRBV9 TGTGCCAGCAGCCCCCGACAGGGTACGACAGATACGCAGTATTTT CASSPRQGTTDTQYF
NA TRBJ2-5 NA TRBV13 TGTGCCAGCAGCCTCGAACAGACCCAAGAGACCCAGTACTTC CASSLEQTQETQYF
NA TRBJ1-5 NA TRBV7-9 TGTGCCAGCAGCTTCGGGCTCGGGGCTAGCAATCAGCCCCAGCATTTT CASSFGLGASNQPQHF
once TRBJ1-2 NA TRBV14 TGTGCCAGCAGCCCGGGGGACTATGGCTACACCTTC CASSPGDYGYTF
NA TRBJ2-5 NA TRBV19 TGTGCCAGTAGTTCCCCCCGAGTAGGAGAGACCCAGTACTTC CASSSPRVGETQYF
once TRBJ2-1 TRBD2 TRBV10-1 TGCGCCAGCAGTGAGTCGCTAGCGGGCCTCTACAATGAGCAGTTCTTC CASSESLAGLYNEQFF
NA TRBJ2-3 NA TRBV29-1 TGCAGCGTTGAAGTAGAGGGGCGGGATTTT CSVEVEGRDF
NA TRBJ1-5 NA TRBV21-1 TGTGCCAGCAGCTCCGGGGCCCCGGCGCGAGGAGGACAGCCCCAGCATTTT CASSSGAPARGGQPQHF
NA TRBJ2-3 TRBD1 TRBV28 TGTGCCAGCGGGGGGACAGGGGGAGCAGATACGCAGTATTTT CASGGTGGADTQYF
once TRBJ1-1 NA TRBV6-5 TGTGCCAGCAGAGAGAACACTGAAGCTTTCTTT CASRENTEAFF
NA TRBJ1-2 NA TRBV29-1 TGCAGCGTCCGGACTCCAAACTATGGCTACACCTTC CSVRTPNYGYTF
NA TRBJ1-2 NA TRBV19 TGTGCCAGCTCCTTCGACTATGGCTACACCTTC CASSFDYGYTF